This T cell receptor (beta chain) was documented in a study of blood T cell repertoires in COVID-19. The CDR3 sequence is 21 residues long. Under the authors' procedure: Estimated nucleated cell counts came from reference gene primer amplification. Clones were sequenced by immunoSEQ multiplex PCR, and TCRdb holds only the in-frame ones, with some missing. V and J calls and clone size come straight from that table; D and trimming were deduced from the DNA. Of over 400,000 clones in the sample, over 75% were seen once. Input material: peripheral blood. This TCR was sampled from a human donor in a cohort sampled during active COVID-19. The V and J genes are TRBV21-1 and TRBJ2-1; TRBD2 was called by the table and not checked on the DNA. TRBV21-1 is annotated as a pseudogene. The CDR3 region is CASSEERKGGALERETDEQFF. The CDR3 DNA follows: TGTGCCAGCAGCGAAGAAAGGAAGGGGGGGGCACTAGAGCGGGAGACCGATGAGCAGTTCTTC.